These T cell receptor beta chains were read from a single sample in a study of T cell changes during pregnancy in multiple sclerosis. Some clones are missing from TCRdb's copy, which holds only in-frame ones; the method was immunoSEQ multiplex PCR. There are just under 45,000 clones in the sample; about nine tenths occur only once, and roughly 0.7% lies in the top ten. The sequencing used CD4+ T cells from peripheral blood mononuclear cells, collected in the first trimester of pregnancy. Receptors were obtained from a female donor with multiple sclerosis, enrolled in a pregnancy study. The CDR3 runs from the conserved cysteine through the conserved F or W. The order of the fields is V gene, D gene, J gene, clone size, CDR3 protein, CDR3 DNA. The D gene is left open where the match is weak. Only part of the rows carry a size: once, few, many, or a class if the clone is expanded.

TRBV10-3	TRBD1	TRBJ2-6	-	CAMGGQGSVSGANVLTF	TGTGCCATGGGGGGACAGGGGAGCGTCTCTGGGGCCAACGTCCTGACTTTC
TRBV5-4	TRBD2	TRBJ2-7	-	CASSFPLAGGTAEQYF	TGTGCCAGCAGCTTCCCTCTAGCGGGAGGTACGGCCGAGCAGTACTTC
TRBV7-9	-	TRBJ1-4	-	CASSFGGLEKLFF	TGTGCCAGCAGCTTCGGGGGTCTTGAAAAACTGTTTTTT
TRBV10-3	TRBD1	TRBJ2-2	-	CAIADRARFGELFF	TGTGCCATCGCGGACAGGGCCCGGTTTGGGGAGCTGTTTTTT
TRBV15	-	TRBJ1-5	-	CATSRIGVGPQHF	TGTGCCACCAGCAGGATAGGGGTAGGGCCCCAGCATTTT
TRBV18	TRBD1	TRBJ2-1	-	CASSRTGAWGNEQFF	TGTGCCAGCTCACGGACAGGTGCCTGGGGTAATGAGCAGTTCTTC
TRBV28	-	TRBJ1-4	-	CASSLFPGADATNEKLFF	TGTGCCAGCAGTTTATTCCCAGGGGCGGATGCAACTAATGAAAAACTGTTTTTT
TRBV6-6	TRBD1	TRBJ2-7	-	CASSGQGNEQYF	TGTGCCAGCAGTGGACAGGGTAACGAGCAGTACTTC
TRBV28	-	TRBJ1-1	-	CASSGQMNTEAFF	TGTGCCAGCAGTGGACAGATGAACACTGAAGCTTTCTTT
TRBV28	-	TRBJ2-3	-	CASSSTSMYTDTQYF	TGTGCCAGCAGTTCGACTAGTATGTACACAGATACGCAGTATTTT
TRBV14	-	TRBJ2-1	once	CASRRGASYNEQFF	TGTGCCAGCAGACGGGGGGCCTCCTACAATGAGCAGTTCTTC
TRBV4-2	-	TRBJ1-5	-	CASSQEGRPSNQPQHF	TGTGCCAGCAGCCAAGAGGGGCGCCCTTCCAATCAGCCCCAGCATTTT
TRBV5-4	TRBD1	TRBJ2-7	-	CASSLDRGPSEQYF	TGTGCCAGCAGCTTGGACAGGGGGCCGTCCGAGCAGTACTTC
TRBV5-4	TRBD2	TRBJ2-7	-	CASSSATSGRPYEQYF	TGTGCCAGCAGCTCCGCAACTAGCGGGAGGCCCTACGAGCAGTACTTC
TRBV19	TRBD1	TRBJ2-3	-	CASSAPGQGAADTQYF	TGTGCCAGTAGTGCTCCGGGACAGGGGGCGGCAGATACGCAGTATTTT
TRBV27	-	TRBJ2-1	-	CASRPLGGPSNEQFF	TGTGCCAGCAGACCCCTCGGGGGACCCTCCAATGAGCAGTTCTTC
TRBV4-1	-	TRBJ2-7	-	CASGVIGYEQYF	TGCGCCAGCGGAGTGATTGGCTACGAGCAGTACTTC
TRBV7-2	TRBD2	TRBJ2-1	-	CASSSLAGGHSGDEQFF	TGTGCCAGCAGCTCACTAGCGGGAGGCCACTCTGGGGATGAGCAGTTCTTC
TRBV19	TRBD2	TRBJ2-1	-	CASSILAGGRGGYEQFF	TGTGCCAGTAGTATACTAGCGGGAGGGAGGGGGGGGTATGAGCAGTTCTTC
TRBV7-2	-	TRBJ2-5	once	CASSLVGSRETQYF	TGTGCCAGCAGCTTAGTGGGCAGTAGGGAGACCCAGTACTTC
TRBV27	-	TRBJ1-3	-	CASRPSGSGNTIYF	TGTGCCAGCAGACCGAGCGGGTCTGGAAACACCATATATTTT
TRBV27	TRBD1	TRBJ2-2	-	CASSWTGGAQGGELFF	TGTGCCAGCAGTTGGACAGGGGGCGCTCAAGGCGGGGAGCTGTTTTTT
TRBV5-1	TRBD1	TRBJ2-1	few	CASSSTGGSYNEQFF	TGCGCCAGCAGCTCGACAGGGGGTTCATACAATGAGCAGTTCTTC
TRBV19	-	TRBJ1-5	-	CASSPLGQEGKQPQHF	TGTGCCAGTAGCCCCCTGGGGCAGGAGGGGAAACAGCCCCAGCATTTT
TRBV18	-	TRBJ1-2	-	CASSPGALNYGYTF	TGTGCCAGCTCACCGGGCGCCCTTAACTATGGCTACACCTTC
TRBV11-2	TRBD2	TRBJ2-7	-	CASSFGGAYEQYF	TGTGCCAGCAGCTTCGGGGGGGCCTACGAGCAGTACTTC
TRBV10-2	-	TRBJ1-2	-	CASSDDSSYGYTF	TGCGCCAGCAGTGACGACAGCTCCTATGGCTACACCTTC
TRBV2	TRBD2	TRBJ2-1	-	CASSEVAGGNNEQFF	TGTGCCAGCAGTGAGGTAGCGGGAGGGAACAATGAGCAGTTCTTC
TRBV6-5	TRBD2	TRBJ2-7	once	CASSYRSGGNSEQYF	TGTGCCAGCAGTTACCGTTCGGGGGGAAACAGCGAGCAGTACTTC
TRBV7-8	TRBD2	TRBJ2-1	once	CASSLGTSGGEQFF	TGTGCCAGCAGCTTGGGGACTAGCGGGGGTGAGCAGTTCTTC
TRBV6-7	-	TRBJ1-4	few	CASDVRVREKLFF	TGTGCCAGCGATGTCAGGGTTCGGGAAAAACTGTTTTTT
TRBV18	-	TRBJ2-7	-	CASSAFGELYEQYF	TGTGCCAGCTCAGCATTCGGGGAACTCTACGAGCAGTACTTC
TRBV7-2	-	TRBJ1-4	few	CASSLGGYMGEKLFF	TGTGCCAGCAGCTTAGGAGGCTACATGGGTGAAAAACTGTTTTTT
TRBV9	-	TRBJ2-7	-	CASSVDPGSYEQYF	TGTGCCAGCAGCGTAGACCCAGGATCCTACGAGCAGTACTTC